This TCR beta chain was recovered during a study of spatial heterogeneity in lung cancer. Across the whole study: On average, each unique TCR and UMI combination appeared more than ten times in raw reads.

With V trimmed by 0 bases and J by 3 bases, 6 bases remained unmatched. Germline CDR1 reads LGHDT; CDR2 reads YNNKEL (reference sequence). This CDR3 spans 17 amino acids. The library protocol tagged each TCR cDNA with a unique molecular identifier. A single record per CDR3 protein comes from TCRdb applying MiXCR to the 5' RACE reads. The sample yields 9,500 to 15,000 distinct CDR3 sequences, 13% to 15% seen once. Whole-study results and caveats: Among blood samples, ubiquitous expanded tumor TCRs appeared more at resection than at follow-up.

The time point here: sample taken at primary tumor resection. Without sorting, whole RNA was sequenced from tumor, nontumor lung or frozen PBMC. The cohort: around 79 early-stage, untreated non-small cell lung cancer patients. This clonotype ranks as medium-sized. The antigen is undetermined. V gene TRBV3-1 combines with J gene TRBJ2-3; TRBD2 matches at 10 bases. Sequencing was performed on PBMCs, taken at surgery. This clonotype was obtained from a female donor with early-stage non-small cell lung cancer. CDR3 residues: CASSQENLAGVTDTQYF. In nucleotides, the CDR3 is TGTGCCAGCAGCCAAGAAAATCTAGCGGGAGTGACAGATACGCAGTATTTT.